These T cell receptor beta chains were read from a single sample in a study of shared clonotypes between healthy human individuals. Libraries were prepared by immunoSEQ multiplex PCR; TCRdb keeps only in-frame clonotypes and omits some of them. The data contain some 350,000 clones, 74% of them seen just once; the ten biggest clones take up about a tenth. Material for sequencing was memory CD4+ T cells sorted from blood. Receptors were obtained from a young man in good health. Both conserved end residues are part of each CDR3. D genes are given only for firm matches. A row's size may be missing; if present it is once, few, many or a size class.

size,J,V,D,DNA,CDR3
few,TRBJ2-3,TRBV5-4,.,TGTGCCAGCAGCCGTCCGGCGTTGCATGGCACAGATACGCAGTATTTT,CASSRPALHGTDTQYF
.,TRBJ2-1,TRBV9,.,TGTGCCAGCAAACCGGGACAAGGGCGCCACAATGAGCAGTTCTTC,CASKPGQGRHNEQFF
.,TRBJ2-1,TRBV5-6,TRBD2,TGTGCCAGCAGCTTGCGGCTAGCGGGAGCGTGGACCTACAATGAGCAGTTCTTC,CASSLRLAGAWTYNEQFF
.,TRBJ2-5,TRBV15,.,TGTGCCACCAGCACGGCGACCGTCGAGACCCAGTACTTC,CATSTATVETQYF
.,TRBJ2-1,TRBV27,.,TGTGCCAGCAGTTTATCGGACGTGAAGTGGCAGTTCTTC,CASSLSDVKWQFF
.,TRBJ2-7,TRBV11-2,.,TGTGCCAGCAGTCCCCTAAGCGGGCCCAGCTCCTACGAGCAGTACTTC,CASSPLSGPSSYEQYF
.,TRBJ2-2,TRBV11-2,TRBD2,TGTGCCAGCAGCTTTGAACTAGCGACCACCGGGGAGCTGTTTTTT,CASSFELATTGELFF
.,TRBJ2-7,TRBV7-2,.,TGTGCCAGCAGCTCAGGGACTTCCGAGCAGTACTTC,CASSSGTSEQYF
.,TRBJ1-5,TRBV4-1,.,TGCGCCAGCAGCCAAGATGTGGCAGCAGGCCCCCGGCCCCAGCATTTT,CASSQDVAAGPRPQHF
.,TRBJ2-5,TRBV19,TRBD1,TGTGCCAGTAGTAGAACAGGGGCGGAGACCCAGTACTTC,CASSRTGAETQYF
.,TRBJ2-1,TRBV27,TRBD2,TGTGCCAGCAGTTTTTTGGCTAGCGGGAGTATGGATGAGCAGTTCTTC,CASSFLASGSMDEQFF
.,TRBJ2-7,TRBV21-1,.,TGTGCCAGCAGACAGGAGGTAGTGTTCCTAGCGGGAGGGATATCCTACGAGCAGTACTTC,CASRQEVVFLAGGISYEQYF
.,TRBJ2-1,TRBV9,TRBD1,TGTGCCAGCAGCGACCAACAGGGGATACCCTACAATGAGCAGTTCTTC,CASSDQQGIPYNEQFF
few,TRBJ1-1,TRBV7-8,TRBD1,TGTGCCAGCAGCATGCAGACAGGGGAGGCTTTCTTT,CASSMQTGEAFF
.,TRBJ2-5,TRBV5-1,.,TGCGCCAGCAGTCAGGGGCCTCGGGAGACCCAGTACTTC,CASSQGPRETQYF
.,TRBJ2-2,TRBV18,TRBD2,TGTGCCAGCTCACCAAATCCCACTAGCGGGAGTACGACCGGGGAGCTGTTTTTT,CASSPNPTSGSTTGELFF
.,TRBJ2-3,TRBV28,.,TGTGCCAGCAGTTTCCAATCGCGGCAGGATACGCAGTATTTT,CASSFQSRQDTQYF
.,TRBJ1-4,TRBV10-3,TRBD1,TGTGCCATCAAGGGGACAGCGGATGAAAAACTGTTTTTT,CAIKGTADEKLFF
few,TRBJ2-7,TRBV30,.,TGTGCCTGGAGTGTGGCGTGGGGGCGCGAGCAGTACTTC,CAWSVAWGREQYF
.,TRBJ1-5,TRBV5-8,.,TGTGCCAGCAGCTTGGGACGGAAGGGCAATCAGCCCCAGCATTTT,CASSLGRKGNQPQHF
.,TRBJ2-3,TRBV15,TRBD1,TGTGCCACCAGCAGAGATCAGGGGGCCCGCACAGATACGCAGTATTTT,CATSRDQGARTDTQYF
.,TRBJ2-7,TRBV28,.,TGTGCCAGCAGTCCCCCCCCAACGTACGAGCAGTACTTC,CASSPPPTYEQYF
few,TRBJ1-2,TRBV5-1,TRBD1,TGCGCCAGCGCTGCAGGGGGCGCCGGGTATGGCTACACCTTC,CASAAGGAGYGYTF
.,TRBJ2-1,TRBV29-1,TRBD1,TGCAGCGTTGAACACACGACAGGGGGGTATATTGAGCAGTTCTTC,CSVEHTTGGYIEQFF